This T cell receptor (beta chain) appears in the sequencing data of a study of beta chain features in type 1 diabetes. This clone was counted only a few times. Its matching antigen is unknown. This CDR3 has 15 residues. Germline CDR1 reads SGHVS; CDR2 reads FNYEAQ. Trimming took 6 bases from V and 1 from J, leaving 16 bases between them. Study observations and caveats: Shorter templates may be favored by PCR, equally so in patients and controls. All four CD4+ subsets of Type 1 diabetes patients contained TCRB CDR3s that were moderately but significantly shorter. VDJ junctions from type 1 diabetes patients carried fewer insertions and larger deletions.

Sequenced material consisted of expressed TCRB transcripts (all of the isolated RNA was reverse transcribed). There were millions of reads on average in the naive, central memory and regulatory T cell samples. TCRdb's copy holds only in-frame clones and misses some; the assay was immunoSEQ multiplex PCR. The sample has about 640,000 clones, around an eighth seen once; the top ten hold around 0.12%. The specimen sequenced was naive CD4+ T cells from blood. This receptor was identified in a man between 25 and 39 years old with type 1 diabetes. The chain employs TRBV7-6 and TRBJ2-7; D gene unclear. CDR3 sequence: CASRTLGTLSYEQYF. The CDR3 bases are TGTGCCAGCAGAACGTTGGGTACCCTATCCTACGAGCAGTACTTC. Full variable domain (missing parts from reference TRBV7-6 and TRBJ2-7): GAGVSQSPRYKVTKRGQDVALRCDPISGHVSLYWYRQALGQGPEFLTYFNYEAQQDKSGLPNDRFSAERPEGSISTLTIQRTEQRDSAMYRCASRTLGTLSYEQYFGPGTRLTVT.